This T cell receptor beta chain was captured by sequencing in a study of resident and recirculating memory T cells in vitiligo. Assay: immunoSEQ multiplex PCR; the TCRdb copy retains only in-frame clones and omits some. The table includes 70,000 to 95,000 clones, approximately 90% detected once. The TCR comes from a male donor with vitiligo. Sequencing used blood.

The CDR3 spells CASSPAGLAGVNEQFF. The DNA for the CDR3 is TGTGCCAGCAGCCCAGCCGGACTAGCGGGGGTTAATGAGCAGTTCTTC. This chain joins TRBV7-8 and TRBJ2-1, with 13 bases lining up with TRBD2. After removal of 5 bases from V and 7 bases from J, the junction contained 8 bases not matched to a gene. This CDR3 comprises 16 residues. Germline-derived CDR1 and CDR2 are SGHVS and FQNEAQ.